Each of the 25 T cell receptor beta chains below was sequenced from the same sample in a study of identical twins. TCRdb reanalysed the 5' RACE reads using MiXCR and keeps one entry per CDR3 protein. The table lists 500,000 to 600,000 distinct CDR3 sequences, approximately 22% of them singletons. This same sample was also part of a study on T cells expressing NK-cell markers.

Sample: CD4+ T cells sorted from blood. These receptors originate from a woman aged 18-29 years in good health.

A few counts support this clonotype. J is TRBJ2-1 and V is TRBV20-1; TRBD2 matches at 9 bases. The ends lost 1 base at V and 0 bases at J; junction bases unmatched: 4. Germline lookup yields CDR1 DFQATT and CDR2 SNEGSKA (reference sequence). The CDR3 has 16 residues. CDR3 coding DNA: TGCAGTGCTAGAGGACTAGCGGAGATCTCCTACAATGAGCAGTTCTTC. Its protein is CSARGLAEISYNEQFF.

The chain recombines TRBV30 with TRBJ1-2; TRBD1 matches 8 bases. Trimming cost V 3 bases and J 5 bases; bases outside gene matches: 5. This CDR3 is 13 amino acids long. Looked up from germline, CDR1 is GTSNPN and CDR2 is SVGIG (reference sequence). The CDR3 region is CAWRPDRVYGYTF. The CDR3 DNA follows: TGTGCCTGGAGGCCGGACAGGGTTTATGGCTACACCTTC.

This rearrangement joins TRBV20-1 to TRBJ2-3; 8 bases are shared with TRBD2. The germline V gene has CDR1 DFQATT and CDR2 SNEGSKA (reference sequence). This CDR3 has 14 amino acids. The V gene end was trimmed by 5 bases and the J gene end by 6 bases; junction bases not matched to a gene: 10. The CDR3 DNA reads TGCAGTGCTGGCCCCTACGGGGGGGCGGATACGCAGTATTTT. This codes for CSAGPYGGADTQYF.

This rearrangement joins TRBV7-8 to TRBJ2-7, with D hard to call. CDR1 SGHVS and CDR2 FQNEAQ come from the germline V gene. The CDR3 is 13 residues long. Trimming shortened V by 5 bases and J by 4 bases, and 12 bases separated the two germline ends. The CDR3 bases are TGTGCCAGCAGCCGTTCCGAGCAATACGAGCAGTACTTC. This codes for CASSRSEQYEQYF. Supplemented by reference TRBV7-8 and TRBJ2-7, the full variable domain reads GAGVSQSPRYKVAKRGQDVALRCDPISGHVSLFWYQQALGQGPEFLTYFQNEAQLDKSGLPSDRFFAERPEGSVSTLKIQRTQQEDSAVYLCASSRSEQYEQYFGPGTRLTVT.

The table lists this clonotype with a few counts. The J gene is TRBJ2-1, the V gene TRBV12-3 or TRBV12-4; a weak D match, TRBD2 (5 bases). The CDR3 spans 15 residues. The V end was cut by 1 base, the J end by 7 bases, with 14 bases between. The CDR3 coding sequence is TGTGCCAGCAGTTTAGGGCCCCACCCGGGGAATGAGCAGTTCTTC. It is translated as CASSLGPHPGNEQFF.

This clonotype has just a few counts. CDR3 sequence reads: CATSDRRGVHTSGANVLTF. DNA for the CDR3: TGTGCCACCAGTGATAGAAGAGGTGTCCATACCTCTGGGGCCAACGTCCTGACTTTC. The rearrangement joins TRBV24-1 to TRBJ2-6; D gene ambiguous. V shed 3 bases and J shed 0 bases, with 17 bases lying between them. This CDR3 has 19 residues. In germline, CDR1 is KGHDR, CDR2 SFDVKD.

V gene TRBV7-9 combines with J gene TRBJ2-2; D call uncertain. Germline-derived CDR1 and CDR2 are SEHNR and FQNEAQ (reference sequence). CDR3 size: 13 residues. V was trimmed by 5 bases and J by 6 bases, leaving 10 bases between them. The CDR3 protein is CASSHNPAGELFF. The CDR3 bases are TGTGCCAGCAGCCACAATCCGGCCGGGGAGCTGTTTTTT.

The chain employs TRBV7-2 and TRBJ2-1; 8 positions match TRBD1. J gave up 7 bases and V 4 bases, and 3 bases lay outside the gene matches. CDR3 length: 13 amino acids. Germline assignment: CDR1 SGHTA and CDR2 FQGNSA. This CDR3 reads CASSYRTGNEQFF. The DNA for the CDR3 is TGTGCCAGCAGCTACAGGACAGGGAATGAGCAGTTCTTC.

The genes are TRBV20-1 and TRBJ1-2, with no clear D. Germline CDR1 reads DFQATT; CDR2 reads SNEGSKA (reference sequence). The CDR3 has 15 residues. V was cut by 4 bases and J by 5 bases, with 20 bases left in between. CDR3 protein: CSAKGSPPALYGYTF. The CDR3 bases are TGCAGTGCTAAGGGATCCCCCCCAGCCCTATATGGCTACACCTTC.

The gene calls are TRBV7-2 and TRBJ2-1; the D call may be TRBD1 or TRBD2 (5 bases each). This CDR3 comprises 15 residues. Germline V gene data show CDR1 as SGHTA and CDR2 as FQGNSA. V gave up 6 bases and J gave up 7 bases, with 19 bases separating them. The DNA for the CDR3 is TGTGCCAGCAGTCCCTTGGGACGGAGGAGGAATGAGCAGTTCTTC. This gives the protein CASSPLGRRRNEQFF.

In its sample, this clonotype was seen a few times. This chain uses TRBV29-1 with TRBJ2-1, with D maybe TRBD2 (6 bases). Trimming removed 5 bases from V and 7 bases from J, with 21 bases in between. In germline, CDR1 is SQVTM, CDR2 ANQGSEA. There are 15 residues in the CDR3. CDR3 in DNA: TGCAGCGTTAACCGGGACTCCCTAGCCACGAATGAGCAGTTCTTC. This encodes CSVNRDSLATNEQFF.

This clonotype came up a few times. This CDR3 reads CAISEDTLQGMNTEAFF. The CDR3 DNA reads TGTGCCATCAGTGAGGACACCCTGCAGGGGATGAACACTGAAGCTTTCTTT. This chain connects TRBV10-3 to TRBJ1-1, with D perhaps TRBD1 (6 bases). Germline V gene sequence: CDR1 ENHRY, CDR2 SYGVKD. The CDR3 runs 17 residues. V was trimmed by 2 bases and J by 0 bases, leaving 16 bases between them.

The chain recombines TRBV24-1 with TRBJ2-1, with TRBD1 as a possible D gene (5 bases). Germline-derived CDR1 and CDR2 are KGHDR and SFDVKD. The length of the CDR3 is 13 residues. Deletions cut 3 bases from V and 9 bases from J, with 11 bases between. The CDR3 sequence: CATSDRTRGEQFF. CDR3 coding DNA: TGTGCCACCAGTGATAGGACAAGGGGTGAGCAGTTCTTC.

The gene calls are TRBV20-1 and TRBJ1-5, with 9 bases that match TRBD1. The CDR3 has 14 residues. With 5 bases clipped from V and 7 bases from J, the junction kept 9 bases outside the gene matches. In germline, CDR1 is DFQATT, CDR2 SNEGSKA (reference sequence). CDR3 nucleotide sequence: TGCAGTGCTCTCCGGGACAGGGTAAGACAGCCCCAGCATTTT. Protein sequence: CSALRDRVRQPQHF.

The table lists this clonotype with a few counts. The genes are TRBV12-3 or TRBV12-4 and TRBJ2-7; D might be TRBD1 or TRBD2, each matching 6 bases. This CDR3 is 12 amino acids long. V was cut by 8 bases and J by 7 bases, with 15 bases left in between. The CDR3 is CASGGLSYEQYF. CDR3 bases: TGTGCCAGCGGGGGGCTTTCTTATGAGCAGTACTTC.

This clonotype has just one count. This sequence joins TRBV4-1 and TRBJ2-7; maybe TRBD2 (5 bases). V was trimmed by 5 bases and J by 7 bases, leaving 18 bases between them. The CDR3 length is 14 residues. Germline CDR1 and CDR2: MGHRA and YSYEKL. The CDR3 DNA reads TGCGCCAGCAGCTCGGGCCCCACCTCGGGGGAGCAGTACTTC. Protein: CASSSGPTSGEQYF.

This chain joins TRBV5-1 and TRBJ2-7; D perhaps matches TRBD2 (5 bases). This CDR3 is 15 amino acids long. Germline lookup yields CDR1 SGHRS and CDR2 YFSETQ. Trimming took off 5 bases at V and 3 bases at J, with 18 bases between the two ends. CDR3: CASSFDYSKFYEQYF. For the CDR3, the DNA is TGCGCCAGCAGTTTCGACTACAGTAAATTCTACGAGCAGTACTTC.

The chain joins TRBV6-1 to TRBJ2-6; D unresolved. CDR1 is MNHNS, CDR2 SASEGT, per germline. Trimming took 3 bases from V and 0 from J, leaving 12 bases between them. The CDR3 loop spans 17 amino acids. The CDR3 loop reads CASSERGRSSGANVLTF. Written as DNA, the CDR3 is TGTGCCAGCAGTGAGAGAGGTCGCAGCTCTGGGGCCAACGTCCTGACTTTC.

V usage is TRBV5-1 and J usage is TRBJ2-7; D gene uncertain. Between the trimmed V and J ends, which lost 1 base and 3 bases, there was a span of 11 bases. The V gene's germline CDR1 is SGHRS and CDR2 YFSETQ. The CDR3 is 14 residues long. The CDR3 protein is CASSLWASYYEQYF. The CDR3 nucleotides read TGCGCCAGCAGCTTGTGGGCCTCCTACTACGAGCAGTACTTC.

This rearrangement joins TRBV27 to TRBJ2-3; maybe TRBD2 (6 bases). Looked up from germline, CDR1 is MNHEY and CDR2 is SMNVEV (reference sequence). This CDR3 is 17 amino acids long. V dropped 6 bases and J dropped 3 bases, with 22 bases sitting between them. This chain's CDR3 is CASRRHPTVAGTDTQYF. As DNA, the CDR3 is TGTGCCAGCAGACGGCATCCGACAGTGGCGGGGACAGATACGCAGTATTTT.

There are a few counts of this clonotype. The chain couples TRBV6-5 to TRBJ1-1; 10 positions match TRBD1. This CDR3 comprises 15 residues. Trimming at V came to 0 bases and at J to 9 bases, leaving 7 bases not matched to a gene. Per germline, CDR1 MNHEY and CDR2 SVGAGI. The CDR3 sequence is CASSYSTQTGGKAFF. CDR3 in DNA: TGTGCCAGCAGTTACTCGACTCAGACAGGGGGCAAAGCTTTCTTT.

In its sample, this clonotype was seen a few times. In DNA form, the CDR3 reads TGTGCCAGCAGCCAAATAGCGGGGGAGGTAGATACGCAGTATTTT. The encoded protein is CASSQIAGEVDTQYF. The V gene is TRBV4-2, the J gene TRBJ2-3, with 9 nucleotides matching TRBD2. Germline CDR1 is LGHNA and CDR2 is YNFKEQ. The CDR3 covers 15 residues. V lost 2 bases and J lost 5; bases outside the gene matches: 5.

This clonotype was observed a few times. CDR3 region: CASSETEPNTGELFF. In DNA, the CDR3 is TGTGCCAGCAGTGAAACAGAACCGAACACCGGGGAGCTGTTTTTT. V is TRBV7-2 and J is TRBJ2-2; D ambiguous. The CDR3 runs 15 residues. Germline V gives CDR1 SGHTA, CDR2 FQGNSA. Trimming removed 6 bases at V and 0 bases at J, with 11 bases between.

This chain's CDR3 is CSGVGLGETQYF. The CDR3 DNA sequence: TGCAGTGGAGTAGGCCTAGGGGAGACCCAGTACTTC. The rearrangement links TRBV20-1 to TRBJ2-5; D is unresolved. The germline V gene encodes CDR1 DFQATT and CDR2 SNEGSKA (reference sequence). The CDR3 contains 12 residues. The V and J ends lost 7 bases and 5 bases respectively, with 14 bases between them.

The chain carries TRBV20-1 and TRBJ2-5; 7 positions match TRBD2. There are 16 residues in the CDR3. Trimming at V came to 1 base and at J to 2 bases, leaving 10 bases not matched to a gene. Germline CDR1 is DFQATT and CDR2 is SNEGSKA (reference sequence). The CDR3 region is CSARGAGVGAQETQYF. The CDR3 nucleotides read TGCAGTGCTAGAGGGGCGGGGGTTGGAGCACAAGAGACCCAGTACTTC.